Shown below are 5 T cell receptor beta chains from a single sample sequenced in a study of T cells in Graves' hyperthyroidism and ophthalmopathy. What was amplified from RNA transcripts were TCR beta CDR3 regions. Primed by the HTBI set, a first-round RT-PCR was run on the TCR CDR3. TCRdb reprocessed the multiplex PCR reads via MiXCR and lists one record per CDR3 protein. The repertoire has 500,000 to 550,000 distinct CDR3 sequences, just under 20% of them found once; the top ten carry less than 55%. The source material was blood. Source of these receptors: a man aged 35 to 55 with Graves' ophthalmopathy.

As for this clonotype: With a much larger clone just one base away, this may be a read error. This chain joins TRBV5-1 and TRBJ1-3, with D unresolved. The CDR3 contains 13 residues. CDR1 SGHRS and CDR2 YFSETQ come from the germline V gene. The CDR3 loop is CASSLVLGNTTYF. The CDR3 coding sequence is TGCGCCAGCAGCTTGGTCCTTGGAAACACCACATATTTT.

This chain connects TRBV2 to TRBJ1-1; TRBD1 is a possible D gene (5 bases). CDR1 SNHLY and CDR2 FYNNEI come from the germline V gene. This CDR3 has 13 amino acids. V shed 6 bases and J shed 2 bases, with 10 bases lying between them. In nucleotides, the CDR3 is TGTGCCAGCAGGAGGGGCTTCAACACTGAAGCTTTCTTT. It is translated as CASRRGFNTEAFF.

The sample holds a few counts of this clonotype. The genes are TRBV19 and TRBJ1-5; no definite D call. Germline lookup yields CDR1 LNHDA and CDR2 SQIVND (reference sequence). The CDR3 contains 12 residues. The V end was cut by 4 bases, the J end by 9 bases, with 10 bases between. CDR3 sequence reads: CASSTPGRPQHF. CDR3 nucleotide sequence: TGTGCCAGTAGTACCCCAGGACGGCCCCAGCATTTT.

In this sample, this clonotype turned up a few times. This chain connects TRBV30 to TRBJ1-2; no definite D call. V lost 0 bases to trimming and J lost 8 bases, with 10 bases between them. The V gene's germline CDR1 is GTSNPN and CDR2 SVGIG (reference sequence). The CDR3 covers 12 residues. The CDR3 region is CAWSVGSRGYTF. The CDR3 coding sequence is TGTGCCTGGAGTGTTGGGTCTCGGGGCTACACCTTC. The variable domain in full, with the rest retrieved from reference TRBV30 and TRBJ1-2, is SQTIHQWPATLVQPVGSPLSLECTVEGTSNPNLYWYRQAAGRGLQLLFYSVGIGQISSEVPQNLSASRPQDRQFILSSKKLLLSDSGFYLCAWSVGSRGYTFGSGTRLTVV.

This clonotype was recorded many times. The chain uses TRBV5-1 and TRBJ2-7; 10 bases match TRBD1. With V trimmed by 4 bases and J by 2 bases, 6 bases remained unmatched. The CDR3 extends over 15 amino acids. Germline V gene lookup returns CDR1 SGHRS and CDR2 YFSETQ. For the CDR3, the DNA is TGCGCCAGCAGCCCCGGACAGGGGGGAGCCTACGAGCAGTACTTC. Translation gives CASSPGQGGAYEQYF.